The rows below give T cell receptor beta chains drawn from one sample of a study of CD8 T cells in Susac syndrome. TCRdb redid the calling of the immunoSEQ multiplex PCR reads with MiXCR, one entry per CDR3 protein. The data show approximately 160,000 distinct CDR3 sequences, with around 96% seen just once and around 0.13% held by the top ten. The sequenced sample consisted of CD4+ T cells from PBMCs. All receptors derive from a human donor with Susac syndrome. The CDR3 runs from the conserved cysteine through the conserved F or W. A D gene is named only where the DNA matches it firmly. Not every row has a clone size; where given, it reads once, few, many or a size class.

TRBV14	NA	TRBJ1-2	18	TRBD1	TGTGCCAGCAGCCAAGGACGAGGAGGGACAGGGATTGACTATGGCTACACCTTC	CASSQGRGGTGIDYGYTF
TRBV4-1	NA	TRBJ2-6	17	NA	TGCGCCAGCAGCCAATTAACGGGGCTAACTGGGGCCAACGTCCTGACTTTC	CASSQLTGLTGANVLTF
TRBV4-1	NA	TRBJ2-1	15	TRBD2	TGCGCCAGCAGCTCTAGCGGGGCCCCCTACAATGAGCAGTTCTTC	CASSSSGAPYNEQFF
TRBV12-3/TRBV12-4	NA	TRBJ2-7	14	NA	TGTGCCAGCAGCCGTTTTGGGCCCTCCTACGAGCAGTACTTC	CASSRFGPSYEQYF
TRBV3-1	once	TRBJ1-5	15	NA	TGTGCCAGCAGCCAAGATGCGAGGGCTCATCAGCCCCAGCATTTT	CASSQDARAHQPQHF
TRBV18	NA	TRBJ2-1	15	TRBD1	TGTGCCAGCTCACCACCGGACAGGGTCTACAATGAGCAGTTCTTC	CASSPPDRVYNEQFF
TRBV29-1	NA	TRBJ2-7	16	NA	TGCAGCGCTAAAGAACCAGGGATCGATTGCACCTACGAGCAGTACTTC	CSAKEPGIDCTYEQYF
TRBV24-1	NA	TRBJ1-5	14	NA	TGTGCCACCAGTCGGGACAATAGCAATCAGCCCCAGCATTTT	CATSRDNSNQPQHF
TRBV12-3/TRBV12-4	NA	TRBJ2-1	15	NA	TGTGCCAGCAGTTTAAGGACAATTGGACCCAATGAGCAGTTCTTC	CASSLRTIGPNEQFF
TRBV19	NA	TRBJ2-5	12	NA	TGTGCCAGTAGGCGGTGGGGGGAGACCCAGTACTTC	CASRRWGETQYF
TRBV29-1	NA	TRBJ2-5	14	NA	TGCAGCGTTGAAGCTCTGGCCCTCGCCGGGGCCCAGTACTTC	CSVEALALAGAQYF
TRBV9	NA	TRBJ2-1	16	NA	TGTGCCAGCAGCGTAGAGGTTTTAGGGTCCTACAATGAGCAGTTCTTC	CASSVEVLGSYNEQFF
TRBV20-1	NA	TRBJ1-6	15	NA	TGCAGTGCTAGAGATATGGGGGCAGACAATTCACCCCTCCACTTT	CSARDMGADNSPLHF
TRBV28	NA	TRBJ1-5	16	TRBD1	TGTGCCAGCAGTTTGTACAGGGGGCCTATTGATCAGCCCCAGCATTTT	CASSLYRGPIDQPQHF
TRBV4-2	NA	TRBJ2-1	16	NA	TGTGCCAGCAGCCAAGTAGACAGGCCGCAGGTCAATGAGCAGTTCTTC	CASSQVDRPQVNEQFF
TRBV5-1	NA	TRBJ2-5	12	NA	TGCGCCAGCAGGGGGGTGATGGAGACCCAGTACTTC	CASRGVMETQYF
TRBV20-1	NA	TRBJ2-5	10	NA	TGCAGTGCTAGGAAAGAGACCCAGTACTTC	CSARKETQYF
TRBV9	once	TRBJ2-1	16	TRBD1	TGTGCCAGCAGCTCGACCGGGACAGGCGGTTCCAATGAGCAGTTCTTC	CASSSTGTGGSNEQFF
TRBV14	once	TRBJ1-1	14	NA	TGTGCCAGCAGCGAACAGGGAGGGAGCACTGAAGCTTTCTTT	CASSEQGGSTEAFF
TRBV30	NA	TRBJ2-5	14	NA	TGTGCCTGGAGGGACCGACGGTTTAGGGAGACCCAGTACTTC	CAWRDRRFRETQYF
TRBV20-1	NA	TRBJ1-2	13	NA	TGCAGTGCTGCAAAAACAGGGTCCTATGGCTACACCTTC	CSAAKTGSYGYTF
TRBV7-8	NA	TRBJ2-1	16	NA	TGTGCCAGCAGCCCGACACAAGTTGGCTCCTACAATGAGCAGTTCTTC	CASSPTQVGSYNEQFF
TRBV20-1	NA	TRBJ2-2	18	TRBD2	TGCAGTGCTAGAGATCGGAGTAGCGGGGCCGCGAACACCGGGGAGCTGTTTTTT	CSARDRSSGAANTGELFF
TRBV29-1	once	TRBJ1-2	12	NA	TGCAGCGTTGAAGGGAAAGGGGTTGGCTACACCTTC	CSVEGKGVGYTF
TRBV20-1	NA	TRBJ1-1	15	NA	TGCAGTGCTAGACCGTGGGAACGGTCCAACACTGAAGCTTTCTTT	CSARPWERSNTEAFF
TRBV15	once	TRBJ2-2	15	NA	TGTGCCACCAGCAGAGATCTTGAGTTTACCGGGGAGCTGTTTTTT	CATSRDLEFTGELFF
TRBV4-3	NA	TRBJ2-6	20	NA	TGCGCCAGCAGCCAAGATACCGCCGGGACAAGGGGGGCTGGGGCCAACGTCCTGACTTTC	CASSQDTAGTRGAGANVLTF
TRBV12-5	NA	TRBJ2-1	13	NA	TGTGCTAGTGGTTTGTCAGGGGTCAATGAGCAGTTCTTC	CASGLSGVNEQFF
TRBV2	few	TRBJ1-1	13	NA	TGTGCCAGCAGTGTGGGAATGAACACTGAAGCTTTCTTT	CASSVGMNTEAFF
TRBV5-4	NA	TRBJ2-1	15	TRBD1	TGTGCCAGCAGCCCGGACAGGGCGCGGTACAATGAGCAGTTCTTC	CASSPDRARYNEQFF
TRBV7-7	NA	TRBJ2-5	14	TRBD1	TGTGCTAGCAGCTTGGACAGGGTGGGAGAGACCCAGTACTTC	CASSLDRVGETQYF
TRBV30	NA	TRBJ1-2	15	NA	TGTGCCTGGAGTGCCGAAGGGCTTCCTAACTATGGCTACACCTTC	CAWSAEGLPNYGYTF
TRBV6-5	NA	TRBJ2-5	15	TRBD2	TGTGCCAGCAGTTACGTTGCGGGAGGGGGAAAGACCCAGTACTTC	CASSYVAGGGKTQYF
TRBV28	NA	TRBJ2-6	18	TRBD1	TGTGCCAGCAGTTTATACCGGACAGGGGGCTCTGGGGCCAACGTCCTGACTTTC	CASSLYRTGGSGANVLTF
TRBV15	NA	TRBJ2-1	15	TRBD1	TGTGCCACCAGCAGAGCCGGGACAGGGGTCAATGAGCAGTTCTTC	CATSRAGTGVNEQFF
TRBV30	NA	TRBJ1-1	12	NA	TGTGCCTGGAAAATGGCTAACACTGAAGCTTTCTTT	CAWKMANTEAFF
TRBV7-2	NA	TRBJ1-1	12	NA	TGTGCCAGCAGCTTAAACAAGGTTGTAGCTTTCTTT	CASSLNKVVAFF
TRBV5-4	NA	TRBJ1-1	14	NA	TGTGCCAGCAGCCGAGGGGCCCTGAACACTGAAGCTTTCTTT	CASSRGALNTEAFF
TRBV2	NA	TRBJ2-5	13	NA	TGTGCCAGCAGTGTAGCCTTGGAGGGGACCCAGTACTTC	CASSVALEGTQYF
TRBV5-4	NA	TRBJ2-7	16	NA	TGTGCCAGCAGCATTGGCAGGCCGGGAGTCTCCTACGAGCAGTACTTC	CASSIGRPGVSYEQYF
TRBV2	NA	TRBJ2-7	15	TRBD2	TGTGCCAGCCTCCCGACTAGCGGGAGCTCCTACGAGCAGTACTTC	CASLPTSGSSYEQYF
TRBV7-2	NA	TRBJ2-1	17	NA	TGTGCCAGCAGCTTACCGGGGTGGACCTCAAACGACAATGAGCAGTTCTTC	CASSLPGWTSNDNEQFF
TRBV9	once	TRBJ2-2	15	NA	TGTGCCAGCAGCGTAGTCGGCCTGGACACCGGGGAGCTGTTTTTT	CASSVVGLDTGELFF
TRBV29-1	NA	TRBJ1-2	13	NA	TGCAGCGCTAGACAGATGATGGACTATGGCTACACCTTC	CSARQMMDYGYTF